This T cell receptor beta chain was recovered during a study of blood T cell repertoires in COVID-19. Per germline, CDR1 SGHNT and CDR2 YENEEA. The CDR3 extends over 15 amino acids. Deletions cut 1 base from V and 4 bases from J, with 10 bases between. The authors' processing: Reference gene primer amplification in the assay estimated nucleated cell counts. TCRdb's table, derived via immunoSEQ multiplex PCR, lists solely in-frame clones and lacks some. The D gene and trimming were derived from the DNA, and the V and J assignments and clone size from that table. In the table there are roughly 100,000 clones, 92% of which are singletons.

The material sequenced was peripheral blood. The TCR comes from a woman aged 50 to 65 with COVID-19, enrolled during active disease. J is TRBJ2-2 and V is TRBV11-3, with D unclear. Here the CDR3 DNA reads TGTGCCAGCAGCTTAGGTCCCCCGGGCACCGGGGAGCTGTTTTTT. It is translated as CASSLGPPGTGELFF. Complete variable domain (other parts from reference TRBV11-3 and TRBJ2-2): EAGVVQSPRYKIIEKKQPVAFWCNPISGHNTLYWYLQNLGQGPELLIRYENEEAVDDSQLPKDRFSAERLKGVDSTLKIQPAELGDSAVYLCASSLGPPGTGELFFGEGSRLTVL.